Presented here are 20 T cell receptor beta chains from one specimen sequenced in a study of T-cell memory formation after mild COVID-19. TCRdb re-derived calls from the 5' RACE reads in MiXCR, one entry per CDR3 protein. The data show about 110,000 distinct CDR3 sequences, about a fifth seen once. The sequenced material came from PBMCs or a T cell subset sorted from them (not recorded which). These receptor sequences come from a man younger than 35 who had mild COVID-19 (a few samples of this study predate the infection). Cell type and time point are not known.

This chain joins TRBV20-1 and TRBJ2-2; TRBD2 aligns across 9 bases. CDR3 size: 17 residues. J was trimmed by 0 bases and V by 0 bases; bases with no gene match: 5. Germline lookup yields CDR1 DFQATT and CDR2 SNEGSKA (reference sequence). The CDR3 nucleotides read TGCAGTGCTAGAGATCCCGCGGGAGGGCCGAACACCGGGGAGCTGTTTTTT. Amino acids: CSARDPAGGPNTGELFF.

The chain joins TRBV5-6 to TRBJ1-1, with TRBD1 identical over 9 bases. The CDR3 runs 14 residues. The V gene end was trimmed by 4 bases and the J gene end by 5 bases; junction bases not matched to a gene: 6. Looked up from germline, CDR1 is SGHDT and CDR2 is YYEEEE. DNA of the CDR3: TGTGCCAGCAGCCAAGGGACAGGGACGACTGAAGCTTTCTTT. Translated, it gives CASSQGTGTTEAFF.

Only a few counts were recorded for this clonotype. The J gene is TRBJ1-1, the V gene TRBV4-2; 7 positions match TRBD1. The CDR3 length is 16 residues. After removal of 0 bases from V and 3 bases from J, the junction contained 7 bases not matched to a gene. The germline V gene has CDR1 LGHNA and CDR2 YNFKEQ. The CDR3 protein is CASSQENGGGHTEAFF. As DNA, the CDR3 is TGTGCCAGCAGCCAAGAGAACGGAGGGGGCCACACTGAAGCTTTCTTT.

The rearrangement joins TRBV20-1 to TRBJ2-7, with D perhaps matching TRBD2 (6 bases). Germline loops: CDR1 DFQATT, CDR2 SNEGSKA (reference sequence). This CDR3 comprises 15 residues. V lost 0 bases and J lost 0, with 12 bases in between. In DNA form, the CDR3 reads TGCAGTGCTAGAGATTTGGGGAGGAGCTCCTACGAGCAGTACGTC. It encodes CSARDLGRSSYEQYV.

A few counts support this clonotype. The genes are TRBV6-5 and TRBJ2-1; possible D gene TRBD1, 5 bases. In germline, CDR1 is MNHEY, CDR2 SVGAGI. This CDR3 is 13 amino acids long. The V and J ends lost 7 bases and 9 bases respectively, with 16 bases between them. The CDR3 region has the DNA TGTGCCAGCACCTACGGGCAGGGCACTGAGCAGTTCTTC. Translated, it gives CASTYGQGTEQFF.

The chain employs TRBV18 and TRBJ2-3; D is unclear. Trimming removed 2 bases at V and 4 bases at J, with 7 bases between. The CDR3 has 13 residues. Germline V gene data show CDR1 as KGHSH and CDR2 as LQKENI. CDR3 DNA sequence: TGTGCCAGCTCACCATATTCCGCAGATACGCAGTATTTT. It encodes CASSPYSADTQYF.

This clonotype turned up a few times. V is TRBV12-3 or TRBV12-4 and J is TRBJ2-1; 9 bases are shared with TRBD2. Losses at the gene ends were 4 bases for V and 5 bases for J; bases not matched to a gene: 6. This CDR3 has 15 amino acids. The CDR3 region has the DNA TGTGCCAGCAGTTCGACTAGCGGACTTCACAATGAGCAGTTCTTC. Protein sequence: CASSSTSGLHNEQFF.

This clonotype appeared a few times. In nucleotides, the CDR3 is TGTGCCAGCAGTGCCTCGGGGCGGGGGACTGAGCAGTTCTTC. Encoded protein: CASSASGRGTEQFF. The chain couples TRBV6-5 to TRBJ2-1, with 7 bases lining up with TRBD2. The V gene's germline CDR1 is MNHEY and CDR2 SVGAGI. The ends lost 5 bases at V and 9 bases at J; junction bases unmatched: 10. The CDR3 consists of 14 residues.

This clonotype turned up a few times. The chain carries TRBV27 and TRBJ2-3, with TRBD1 as a possible D gene (6 bases). The germline V and J ends were trimmed by 5 bases and 1 base, with 10 bases remaining between them. Looked up from germline, CDR1 is MNHEY and CDR2 is SMNVEV (reference sequence). CDR3 length: 14 amino acids. DNA for the CDR3: TGTGCCAGCAGTCTACGGACAGGCACAGATACGCAGTATTTT. Encoded protein: CASSLRTGTDTQYF.

CDR3 coding DNA: TGCGCCAGCAGCCGGGGGGTTGACGGGACAGGAAACACTGAAGCTTTCTTT. Encoded protein: CASSRGVDGTGNTEAFF. This chain connects TRBV4-3 to TRBJ1-1; 8 positions match TRBD1. CDR3 size: 17 residues. Germline V gene data show CDR1 as LGHNA and CDR2 as YSLEER. Germline trimming cut 4 bases from V and 2 bases from J; bases unmatched to any gene: 12.

This clonotype was detected only a few times. V is TRBV7-9 and J is TRBJ2-7; D is uncertain. The V and J ends lost 3 bases and 2 bases respectively, with 8 bases between them. The CDR3 has 13 amino acids. Germline CDR1 reads SEHNR; CDR2 reads FQNEAQ (reference sequence). CDR3 region: CASSFGITYEQYF. CDR3 DNA sequence: TGTGCCAGCAGCTTTGGCATTACCTACGAGCAGTACTTC.

This clonotype showed up just a few times. The chain carries TRBV12-3 or TRBV12-4 and TRBJ1-2; a weak D match, TRBD1 (5 bases). This CDR3 is built from 12 residues. Deletions cut 3 bases from V and 8 bases from J, with 10 bases between. CDR3 sequence: CASSFWGGGYTF. CDR3 bases: TGTGCCAGCAGTTTCTGGGGGGGGGGCTACACCTTC.

This clonotype came up a few times. The chain employs TRBV6-5 and TRBJ2-6; D is unclear. Germline V gene lookup returns CDR1 MNHEY and CDR2 SVGAGI. The V and J ends lost 4 bases and 0 bases respectively, with 1 base between them. The CDR3 spans 13 residues. This chain's CDR3 is CASSSSGANVLTF. The DNA for the CDR3 is TGTGCCAGCAGTTCCTCTGGGGCCAACGTCCTGACTTTC.

This clonotype came up a few times. The chain uses TRBV7-3 and TRBJ2-6; TRBD1 is a possible D gene (6 bases). Trimming removed 5 bases from V and 0 bases from J, with 26 bases in between. The V gene's germline CDR1 is SGHTA and CDR2 FQGTGA. There are 21 residues in the CDR3. The CDR3 loop reads CASSLTTLTGRPSSGANVLTF. The CDR3, as DNA: TGTGCCAGCAGCCTTACGACCTTGACAGGCAGACCAAGCTCTGGGGCCAACGTCCTGACTTTC.

This clonotype appeared a few times. The chain employs TRBV12-3 or TRBV12-4 and TRBJ2-7; D is perhaps TRBD2 (5 bases). The V end lost 6 bases, the J end lost 5 bases, and 11 bases lay between the germline ends. CDR3 length equals 12 residues. CDR3 nucleotide sequence: TGTGCCAGCAGCAACCCGGGGAACGAGCAGTACGTC. This sequence encodes CASSNPGNEQYV.

The chain employs TRBV20-1 and TRBJ2-7; D not certain. V shed 3 bases and J shed 3 bases, with 12 bases lying between them. Germline V gene sequence: CDR1 DFQATT, CDR2 SNEGSKA (reference sequence). CDR3 length equals 13 residues. CDR3 sequence (DNA): TGCAGTGCTAGTGAAGGCGGTGACTACGAGCAGTACTTC. Translation: CSASEGGDYEQYF.

This clonotype occurred a few times. The rearrangement links TRBV5-4 to TRBJ2-7, with D perhaps assigned TRBD1 or TRBD2 (5 bases each). The length of the CDR3 is 14 residues. Germline values: CDR1 SGHNT, CDR2 YYREEE (reference sequence). Trimming pared 6 bases from V and 3 bases from J, leaving 16 bases between. This CDR3 is CASNPSGRNYEQYF. CDR3 coding DNA: TGTGCCAGCAACCCATCGGGACGGAACTACGAGCAGTACTTC.

This clonotype has just a few counts. The rearrangement joins TRBV11-2 to TRBJ2-7, with D possibly matching TRBD2 (6 bases). The V and J ends lost 5 bases and 5 bases respectively, with 13 bases between them. CDR3 length equals 13 residues. Germline CDR1 reads SGHAT; CDR2 reads FQNNGV. CDR3 residues: CASSPARGDEQYF. The CDR3 region has the DNA TGTGCCAGCAGCCCGGCGCGGGGCGACGAGCAGTACTTC.

Only a few counts were recorded for this clonotype. The rearrangement uses TRBV30 and TRBJ2-1, with a weak D call TRBD2 (6 bases). The CDR3 runs to 13 residues. The V and J ends lost 2 bases and 6 bases respectively, with 11 bases between them. Germline-derived CDR1 and CDR2 are GTSNPN and SVGIG (reference sequence). CDR3 protein: CAWSHGDFNEQFF. CDR3 bases: TGTGCCTGGAGTCACGGGGACTTCAATGAGCAGTTCTTC.

CDR3 DNA sequence: TGTGCCAGCAGTTCGGGACAGATAGTCGCCCACGAGCAGTACTTC. The encoded protein is CASSSGQIVAHEQYF. The rearrangement links TRBV12-3 or TRBV12-4 to TRBJ2-7, with 7 nucleotides matching TRBD1. Trimming at V came to 4 bases and at J to 5 bases, leaving 11 bases not matched to a gene. This CDR3 has 15 amino acids.